The clone carrying this TCR beta chain came up a few times. TCRdb reprocessed the RT-PCR reads via MiXCR and lists one record per CDR3 protein. The profile shows 650,000 to 800,000 distinct CDR3 sequences, around 14% of them singletons. The CDR3 has 14 residues. Germline values: CDR1 SGHTA, CDR2 FQGNSA. V lost 0 bases to trimming and J lost 6 bases, with 9 bases between them. The sequence was collected from a female donor in good health, serving as a healthy control. The sequenced sample consisted of memory CD4+ T cells from blood. The V and J genes are TRBV7-2 and TRBJ2-1; D uncertain. The CDR3 protein is CASSLARTANEQFF. The CDR3 DNA is TGTGCCAGCAGCTTAGCCCGGACGGCCAATGAGCAGTTCTTC.